The 25 T cell receptor beta chains below were found in one sample sequenced in a study of T cell responses to AZD1222 COVID-19 vaccine. The assay was immunoSEQ multiplex PCR, and TCRdb's table has in-frame clones only and misses some. Of some 120,000 clones in the sample, around 90% were seen once. Here the sequenced sample was peripheral blood, taken 28 days after the second AZD1222 dose. The receptors were gathered from an adult who received the AZD1222 COVID-19 vaccine.

This chain's CDR3 is CASSPQISLRQYF. The CDR3 DNA reads as TGTGCCAGCAGTCCCCAGATATCACTAAGGCAGTACTTC. The rearrangement uses TRBV27 and TRBJ2-7; D remains ambiguous. Trimming removed 5 bases from V and 9 bases from J, with 17 bases in between. The CDR3 extends over 13 amino acids. The germline CDR1 and CDR2 sequences are MNHEY and SMNVEV (reference sequence).

The V call is TRBV4-1, the J call TRBJ1-5; D gene unclear. The germline V gene encodes CDR1 MGHRA and CDR2 YSYEKL. V dropped 2 bases and J dropped 0 bases, with 14 bases sitting between them. This CDR3 is 17 amino acids long. In DNA, the CDR3 is TGCGCCAGCAGCCAAATGCCCCCAGATTATAGCAATCAGCCCCAGCATTTT. This translates into CASSQMPPDYSNQPQHF.

The CDR3, as DNA: TGTGCCAGCAGCTTGCTCGGCAATCAGCCCCAGCATTTT. It specifies CASSLLGNQPQHF. The chain links TRBV5-8 to TRBJ1-5; D remains ambiguous. Germline loops: CDR1 SGHTS, CDR2 YDEGEE. The CDR3 extends over 13 amino acids. Deletions cut 1 base from V and 2 bases from J, with 4 bases between.

J is TRBJ1-3 and V is TRBV12-5; D is perhaps TRBD1 (5 bases). CDR1 and CDR2 (germline): LGHNT, FRNRAP. The CDR3 loop spans 16 amino acids. V lost 3 bases to trimming and J lost 0 bases, with 12 bases between them. The CDR3 loop is CASGLGTSGSGNTIYF. Here the CDR3 DNA reads TGTGCTAGTGGTTTAGGGACTTCTGGCTCTGGAAACACCATATATTTT.

The chain couples TRBV5-1 to TRBJ2-7; D remains ambiguous. The CDR3 extends over 13 amino acids. V lost 0 bases, J lost 2 bases, and 6 bases lay in between. CDR1 is SGHRS, CDR2 YFSETQ, per germline. CDR3: CASSLGAAYEQYF. The CDR3 DNA follows: TGCGCCAGCAGCTTGGGGGCAGCCTACGAGCAGTACTTC. Drawing the rest from reference TRBV5-1 and TRBJ2-7, the complete variable domain is KAGVTQTPRYLIKTRGQQVTLSCSPISGHRSVSWYQQTPGQGLQFLFEYFSETQRNKGNFPGRFSGRQFSNSRSEMNVSTLELGDSALYLCASSLGAAYEQYFGPGTRLTVT.

This chain joins TRBV29-1 and TRBJ2-7; tentatively, D is TRBD1 (6 bases). V was pared by 3 bases and J by 2 bases, with 14 bases between. The CDR3 totals 14 residues. From germline, CDR1 is SQVTM and CDR2 ANQGSEA. In DNA form, the CDR3 reads TGCAGCGTTGACGTGGGGCCAGGGGCCTACGAGCAGTACTTC. It is translated as CSVDVGPGAYEQYF.

This clone was counted a single time. This chain uses TRBV5-6 with TRBJ1-4, with D possibly being TRBD1 (6 bases). CDR1 SGHDT and CDR2 YYEEEE come from the germline V gene. This CDR3 comprises 15 residues. V lost 0 bases and J lost 5, with 11 bases in between. CDR3 DNA sequence: TGTGCCAGCAGCTTGGCCAGCACAGGGAATGAAAAACTGTTTTTT. Amino acids: CASSLASTGNEKLFF.

The chain recombines TRBV19 with TRBJ1-1; no firm D call. V shed 9 bases and J shed 2 bases, with 10 bases lying between them. Germline loops: CDR1 LNHDA, CDR2 SQIVND (reference sequence). This CDR3 has 12 residues. The CDR3 nucleotides read TGTGCCAGCCGGGAGTCAAACACTGAAGCTTTCTTT. This gives the protein CASRESNTEAFF.

The chain carries TRBV5-1 and TRBJ2-1; D might be TRBD2 (5 bases). The CDR3 contains 14 residues. CDR1 is SGHRS, CDR2 YFSETQ, per germline. V lost 4 bases and J 3 bases, leaving 11 bases between the germline ends. The CDR3: CASSAHGNYNEQFF. The CDR3 nucleotides read TGCGCCAGCAGCGCTCACGGGAACTACAATGAGCAGTTCTTC.

CDR3 region: CASSLLQGPIAGELFF. The CDR3 DNA sequence: TGTGCCAGCAGTCTGCTACAGGGGCCTATCGCCGGGGAGCTGTTTTTT. The rearrangement links TRBV27 to TRBJ2-2; 7 nucleotides line up with TRBD1. Germline CDR1 is MNHEY and CDR2 is SMNVEV (reference sequence). The CDR3 extends over 16 amino acids. The trim removed 5 bases at V and 6 bases at J, leaving 12 bases unmatched.

The chain links TRBV6-5 to TRBJ1-1; 9 positions match TRBD1. Germline trimming cut 2 bases from V and 5 bases from J; bases unmatched to any gene: 6. The CDR3 extends over 15 amino acids. In germline, CDR1 is MNHEY, CDR2 SVGAGI. This CDR3 reads CASSYRGDRETEAFF. Here the CDR3 DNA reads TGTGCCAGCAGTTACCGCGGGGACAGGGAGACTGAAGCTTTCTTT.

The V and J genes are TRBV24-1 and TRBJ2-1; TRBD2 aligns across 7 bases. The CDR3 has 13 amino acids. Per the germline V gene, CDR1 is KGHDR and CDR2 is SFDVKD. The V gene end was trimmed by 0 bases and the J gene end by 15 bases; junction bases not matched to a gene: 7. CDR3 region: CATSDLQGTMWFF. The CDR3 DNA reads as TGTGCCACCAGTGATTTGCAAGGGACTATGTGGTTCTTC.

The chain couples TRBV23-1 to TRBJ2-7; TRBD1 matches at 8 bases. TRBV23-1 is labeled an ORF, and its function is uncertain. Unmatched junction bases numbered 6, after V lost 0 bases and J lost 5 bases. This CDR3 contains 15 residues. The CDR3 is CASSQSYRGAHEQYF. The CDR3, as DNA: TGCGCCAGCAGTCAATCGTACAGGGGGGCCCACGAGCAGTACTTC.

V and J are TRBV11-2 and TRBJ2-1; the match to TRBD2 covers 13 bases. Germline CDR1 SGHAT, CDR2 FQNNGV. Trimming at V came to 4 bases and at J to 10 bases, leaving 7 bases not matched to a gene. The CDR3 has 15 amino acids. In DNA, the CDR3 is TGTGCCAGCAGCTCACAACTAGCGGGGGGGCTCGAGCAGTTCTTC. It specifies CASSSQLAGGLEQFF.

This clone was seen a handful of times. V usage is TRBV2 and J usage is TRBJ1-5; 11 bases fit TRBD1. J lost 7 bases, V lost 5 bases, and 4 bases had no gene match. Germline V lookup: CDR1 SNHLY, CDR2 FYNNEI. This CDR3 comprises 14 residues. The CDR3, as DNA: TGTGCCAGCAGTCAAGGGGACAGGGGGCAGCCCCAGCATTTT. Its protein product is CASSQGDRGQPQHF. The full variable domain, with the rest looked up from reference TRBV2 and TRBJ1-5, is EPEVTQTPSHQVTQMGQEVILRCVPISNHLYFYWYRQILGQKVEFLVSFYNNEISEKSEIFDDQFSVERPDGSNFTLKIRSTKLEDSAMYFCASSQGDRGQPQHFGDGTRLSIL.

This rearrangement joins TRBV6-5 to TRBJ1-2; TRBD1 agrees at 12 bases. This CDR3 spans 15 amino acids. Germline CDR1 is MNHEY and CDR2 is SVGAGI. V trimming: 2 bases; J trimming: 8 bases; junction bases outside the gene matches: 6. The CDR3 DNA is TGTGCCAGCAGTTACGGGACAGGGGGCGTGGAAGGCTACACCTTC. This sequence encodes CASSYGTGGVEGYTF.

V usage is TRBV19 and J usage is TRBJ1-5; D unclear. The CDR3 has 17 amino acids. Trimming removed 5 bases from V and 0 bases from J, with 17 bases in between. Germline CDR1 reads LNHDA; CDR2 reads SQIVND (reference sequence). The chain's CDR3 is CASSHSSLIHSNQPQHF. Written as DNA, the CDR3 is TGTGCCAGTAGTCATTCGTCCTTGATACATAGCAATCAGCCCCAGCATTTT.

The gene calls are TRBV18 and TRBJ1-1; D is ambiguous. This CDR3 has 14 amino acids. V dropped 3 bases and J dropped 4 bases, with 12 bases sitting between them. Germline CDR1 reads KGHSH; CDR2 reads LQKENI. The CDR3 nucleotides are TGTGCCAGCTCACCGACCCCCGGGAGCACTGAAGCTTTCTTT. Protein: CASSPTPGSTEAFF.

This clone occurred a few times. No DNA is shown, since the ends of the CDR3 on it are uncertain; the CDR3 is the one TCRdb lists. The CDR3 reads CASILGRSNSPLHF. V is TRBV6-5 and J is TRBJ1-6; whether TRBD1, the table's D call, matches the DNA was not checked. Germline lookup yields CDR1 MNHEY and CDR2 SVGAGI. 14 amino acids form the CDR3, both terminal residues included.

CDR3 DNA sequence: TGTGCCAGCACTTCAGATAGGTATGAGCAGTTCTTC. Protein product: CASTSDRYEQFF. The V gene is TRBV12-3 or TRBV12-4, the J gene TRBJ2-1; D call uncertain. The CDR3 consists of 12 residues. Trimming took 7 bases from V and 8 from J, leaving 12 bases between them.

CDR3 protein: CASSWTSETYEQYF. The CDR3, as DNA: TGCGCCAGCAGCTGGACTAGCGAGACCTACGAGCAGTACTTC. The chain has TRBV5-1 and TRBJ2-7; 9 bases are a match to TRBD2. Germline V gene sequence: CDR1 SGHRS, CDR2 YFSETQ. CDR3 length: 14 amino acids. The V gene end was trimmed by 3 bases and the J gene end by 2 bases; junction bases not matched to a gene: 3.

V gene TRBV4-1 combines with J gene TRBJ2-3; D not certain. The CDR3 has 14 amino acids. The ends were cut back, 6 bases at V and 0 bases at J, with 10 bases in the middle. CDR1 is MGHRA and CDR2 is YSYEKL in the germline V gene. CDR3 bases: TGCGCCAGCAGTGTCAGCGCCAGCACAGATACGCAGTATTTT. Its translation: CASSVSASTDTQYF.

This clone showed up just a few times. The V call is TRBV7-2, the J call TRBJ1-3; D is unresolved. CDR3 length equals 16 residues. Per germline, CDR1 SGHTA and CDR2 FQGNSA. The germline V and J ends were trimmed by 2 bases and 0 bases, with 11 bases remaining between them. CDR3 loop: CASSLFRSYSGNTIYF. The CDR3 DNA is TGTGCCAGCAGCTTATTTAGAAGTTACTCTGGAAACACCATATATTTT. Full variable domain (missing parts from reference TRBV7-2 and TRBJ1-3): GAGVSQSPSNKVTEKGKDVELRCDPISGHTALYWYRQSLGQGLEFLIYFQGNSAPDKSGLPSDRFSAERTGGSVSTLTIQRTQQEDSAVYLCASSLFRSYSGNTIYFGEGSWLTVV.

V and J are TRBV2 and TRBJ2-7, with TRBD2 identical over 9 bases. This CDR3 has 15 amino acids. Germline values: CDR1 SNHLY, CDR2 FYNNEI. Unmatched junction bases numbered 10, after V lost 6 bases and J lost 4 bases. The CDR3 protein is CASRREGNGVYEQYF. DNA for the CDR3: TGTGCCAGCAGGCGGGAGGGGAACGGGGTATACGAGCAGTACTTC. The whole variable domain, filled in from reference TRBV2 and TRBJ2-7, reads EPEVTQTPSHQVTQMGQEVILRCVPISNHLYFYWYRQILGQKVEFLVSFYNNEISEKSEIFDDQFSVERPDGSNFTLKIRSTKLEDSAMYFCASRREGNGVYEQYFGPGTRLTVT.

CDR3 coding DNA: TGTGCCAGCAGGGGTCGTGCAGGCAATTCACCCCTCCACTTT. Translated, it gives CASRGRAGNSPLHF. The V and J genes are TRBV2 and TRBJ1-6; D is unresolved. The ends were cut back, 6 bases at V and 7 bases at J, with 13 bases in the middle. The CDR3 is 14 residues long. In germline, CDR1 is SNHLY, CDR2 FYNNEI.